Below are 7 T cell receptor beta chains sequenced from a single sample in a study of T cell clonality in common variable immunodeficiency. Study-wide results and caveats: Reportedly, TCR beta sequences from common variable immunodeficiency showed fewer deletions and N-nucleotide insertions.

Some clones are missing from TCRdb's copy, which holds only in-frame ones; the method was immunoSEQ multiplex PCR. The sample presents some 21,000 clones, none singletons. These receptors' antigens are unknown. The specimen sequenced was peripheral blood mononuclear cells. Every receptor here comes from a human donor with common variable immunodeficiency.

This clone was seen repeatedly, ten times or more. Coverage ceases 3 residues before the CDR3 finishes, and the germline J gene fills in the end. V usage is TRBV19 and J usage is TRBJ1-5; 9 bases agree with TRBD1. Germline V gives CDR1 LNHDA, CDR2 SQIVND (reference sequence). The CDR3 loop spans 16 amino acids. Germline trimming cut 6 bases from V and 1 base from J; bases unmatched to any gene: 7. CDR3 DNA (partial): TGTGCCAGTAGGGATCGACAGGGGGGGAGCAATCAGCCC. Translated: CASRDRQGGSNQP. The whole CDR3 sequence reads CASRDRQGGSNQPQHF.

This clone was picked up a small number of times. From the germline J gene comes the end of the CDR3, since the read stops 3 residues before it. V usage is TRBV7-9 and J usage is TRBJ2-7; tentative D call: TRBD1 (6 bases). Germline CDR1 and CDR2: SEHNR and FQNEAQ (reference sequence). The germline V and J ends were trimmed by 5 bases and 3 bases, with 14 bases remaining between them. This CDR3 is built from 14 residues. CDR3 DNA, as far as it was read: TGTGCCAGCAGCCCCCAGACAGGAATCTACGAG. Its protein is CASSPQTGIYE. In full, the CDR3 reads CASSPQTGIYEQYF. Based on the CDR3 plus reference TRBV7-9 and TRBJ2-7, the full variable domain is DTGVSQNPRHKITKRGQNVTFRCDPISEHNRLYWYRQTLGQGPEFLTYFQNEAQLEKSRLLSDRFSAERPKGSFSTLEIQRTEQGDSAMYLCASSPQTGIYEQYFGPGTRLTVT.

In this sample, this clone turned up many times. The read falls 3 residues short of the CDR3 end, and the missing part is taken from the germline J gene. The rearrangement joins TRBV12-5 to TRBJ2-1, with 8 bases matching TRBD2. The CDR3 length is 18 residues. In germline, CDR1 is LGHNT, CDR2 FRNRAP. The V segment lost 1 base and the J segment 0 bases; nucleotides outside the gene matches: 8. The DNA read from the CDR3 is TGTGCTAGTGGTTTGGGATGGGGTAGCGGGACCTCCTACAATGAG. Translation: CASGLGWGSGTSYNE. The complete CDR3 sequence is CASGLGWGSGTSYNEQFF.

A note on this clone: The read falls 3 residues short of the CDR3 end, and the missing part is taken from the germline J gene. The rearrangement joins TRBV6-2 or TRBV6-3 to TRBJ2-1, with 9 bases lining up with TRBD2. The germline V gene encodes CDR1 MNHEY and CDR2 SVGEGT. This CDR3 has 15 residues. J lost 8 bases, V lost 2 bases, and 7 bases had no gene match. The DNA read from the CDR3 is TGTGCCAGCAGTTACCAGGGACTAGCTGTCGATGAG. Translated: CASSYQGLAVDE. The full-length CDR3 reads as CASSYQGLAVDEQFF.

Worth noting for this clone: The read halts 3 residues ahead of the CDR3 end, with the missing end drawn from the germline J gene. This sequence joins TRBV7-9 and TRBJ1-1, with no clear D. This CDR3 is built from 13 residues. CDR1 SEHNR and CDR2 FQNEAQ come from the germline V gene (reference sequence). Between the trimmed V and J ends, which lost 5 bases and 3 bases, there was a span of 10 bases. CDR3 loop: CASSASGYTEAFF. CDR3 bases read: TGTGCCAGCAGCGCTAGCGGTTACACTGAA.

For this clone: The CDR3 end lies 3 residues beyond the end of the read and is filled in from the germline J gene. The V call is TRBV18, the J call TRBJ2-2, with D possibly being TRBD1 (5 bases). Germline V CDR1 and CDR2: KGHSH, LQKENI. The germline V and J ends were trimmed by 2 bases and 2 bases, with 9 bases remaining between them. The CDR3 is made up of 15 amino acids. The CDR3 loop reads CASSPGHRNTGELFF. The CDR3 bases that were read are TGTGCCAGCTCACCAGGACACCGAAACACCGGGGAG. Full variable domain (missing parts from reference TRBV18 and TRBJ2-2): NAGVMQNPRHLVRRRGQEARLRCSPMKGHSHVYWYRQLPEEGLKFMVYLQKENIIDESGMPKERFSAEFPKEGPSILRIQQVVRGDSAAYFCASSPGHRNTGELFFGEGSRLTVL.

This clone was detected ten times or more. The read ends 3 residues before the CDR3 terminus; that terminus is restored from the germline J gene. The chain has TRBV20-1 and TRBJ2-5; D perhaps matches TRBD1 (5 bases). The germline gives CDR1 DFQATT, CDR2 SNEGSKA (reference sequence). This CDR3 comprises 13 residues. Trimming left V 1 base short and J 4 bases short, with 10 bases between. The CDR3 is CSARVQGGETQYF. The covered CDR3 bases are TGCAGTGCTAGAGTCCAGGGCGGAGAGACC.